The clone carrying this T cell receptor (beta chain) was recorded many times. Its matching antigen is unknown. Germline V gene data show CDR1 as MNHEY and CDR2 as SMNVEV (reference sequence). The CDR3 consists of 14 residues. V shed 5 bases and J shed 4 bases, with 14 bases lying between them. This entry comes from a study of CD8 T cells in ankylosing spondylitis. Overall study findings and caveats: Disease-linked clones were reportedly significantly enriched in matched ankylosing spondylitis synovial fluid. Some of the motif variants had earlier been found in reactive arthritis patients' fluid and blood. A TCR beta motif of roughly 8 highly homologous variants appeared characteristic of ankylosing spondylitis blood. Relatively scarce in peripheral blood, disease-linked clones were CD8+.

Each TCR beta library was made by quantitative 5'-RACE that incorporated molecular barcodes. TCRdb reprocessed the 5' RACE reads via MiXCR and lists one record per CDR3 protein. The sample includes some 220,000 distinct CDR3 sequences, just under 7.5% seen only once; the top ten take about 14%. The source of this sequence is a male donor with ankylosing spondylitis. This rearrangement joins TRBV27 to TRBJ1-1; D might be TRBD1 (5 bases). Sequenced input: blood, either unsorted or a sorted T cell fraction (not recorded which). The CDR3 nucleotides are TGTGCCAGCAGTGCCTTCGGTGGGGGCACTGAAGCTTTCTTT. This translates into CASSAFGGGTEAFF.